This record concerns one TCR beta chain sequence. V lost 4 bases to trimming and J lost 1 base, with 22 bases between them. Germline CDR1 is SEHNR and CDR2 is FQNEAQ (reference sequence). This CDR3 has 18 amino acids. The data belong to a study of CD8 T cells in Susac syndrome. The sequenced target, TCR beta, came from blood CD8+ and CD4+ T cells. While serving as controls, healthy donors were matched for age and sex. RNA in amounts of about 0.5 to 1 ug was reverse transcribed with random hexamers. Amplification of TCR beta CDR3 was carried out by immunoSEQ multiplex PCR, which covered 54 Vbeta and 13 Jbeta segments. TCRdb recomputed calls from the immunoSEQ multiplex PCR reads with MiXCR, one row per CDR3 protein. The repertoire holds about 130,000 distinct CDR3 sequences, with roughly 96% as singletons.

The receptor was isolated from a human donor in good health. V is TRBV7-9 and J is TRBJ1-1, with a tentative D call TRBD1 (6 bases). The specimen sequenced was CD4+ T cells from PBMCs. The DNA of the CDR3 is TGTGCCAGCAGCTCCCCGCAGGGGAAGGGGTTGGGGAACACTGAAGCTTTCTTT. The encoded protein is CASSSPQGKGLGNTEAFF.